This T cell receptor beta chain came from a study of PD-1 blockade in mismatch repair-deficient tumors. Germline V gene data show CDR1 as LNHDA and CDR2 as SQIVND (reference sequence). Trimming left V 3 bases short and J 2 bases short, with 11 bases between. This CDR3 contains 15 residues. For this clone: The antigen is undetermined.

Every patient had mismatch repair deficiency by PCR or immunohistochemistry. Sequencing used immunoSEQ multiplex PCR; TCRdb keeps in-frame clones, though not all of them. Here the sample spans approximately 100,000 clones, 82% being singletons. Notes on the study in general: Rapid post-treatment expansion, then contraction, generally preceding radiologic response, marked tumor-resident clones.

Here the sequenced sample was peripheral blood, taken 35 to 37 weeks after starting pembrolizumab. This chain connects TRBV19 to TRBJ2-1; perhaps TRBD2 as D (5 bases). This TCR came from an adult with mismatch repair-deficient cancer. CDR3 DNA sequence: TGTGCCAGTAGTATTAGCGTAATAGCCTACAATGAGCAGTTCTTC. Translating it yields CASSISVIAYNEQFF.